The clone carrying this T cell receptor beta chain was counted a single time. This sample was taken from a study of OX40 agonist ivuxolimab in advanced cancers. Produced via immunoSEQ multiplex PCR; TCRdb's table is partial and in-frame only. This sample has some 100,000 clones, with 80% to 90% found just once. This TCR came from an adult with an advanced solid tumor such as melanoma, head and neck, liver or kidney cancer. Sequences were derived from CD4+ or CD8+ T cells sorted from blood, sampled in a trial of the OX40 agonist ivuxolimab.

This CDR3 reads CASSNLREGGETQYF. The DNA of the CDR3 is TGTGCCAGCAGTAACTTGCGGGAGGGCGGAGAGACCCAGTACTTC. The chain combines TRBV6-6 with TRBJ2-5; 9 bases are shared with TRBD2. Germline lookup yields CDR1 MNHNY and CDR2 SVGAGI (reference sequence). V dropped 5 bases and J dropped 4; count of bases not matched to a gene: 8. This CDR3 has 15 residues.